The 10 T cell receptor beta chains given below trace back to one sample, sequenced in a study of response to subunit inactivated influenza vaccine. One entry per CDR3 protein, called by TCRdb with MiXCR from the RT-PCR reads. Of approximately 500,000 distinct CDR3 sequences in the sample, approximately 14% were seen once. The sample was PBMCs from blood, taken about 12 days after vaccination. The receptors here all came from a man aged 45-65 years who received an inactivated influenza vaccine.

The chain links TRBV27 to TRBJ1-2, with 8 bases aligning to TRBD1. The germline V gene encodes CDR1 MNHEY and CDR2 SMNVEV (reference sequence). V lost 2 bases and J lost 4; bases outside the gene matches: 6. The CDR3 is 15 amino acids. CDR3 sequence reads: CASSLRTGGSYGYTF. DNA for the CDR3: TGTGCCAGCAGTTTACGTACAGGGGGATCCTATGGCTACACCTTC.

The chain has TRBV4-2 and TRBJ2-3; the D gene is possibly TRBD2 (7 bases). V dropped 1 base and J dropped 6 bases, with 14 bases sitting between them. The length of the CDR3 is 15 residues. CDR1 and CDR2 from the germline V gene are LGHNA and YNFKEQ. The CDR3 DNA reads TGTGCCAGCAGCCAAGGGGCCGGGGGGCCCGATACGCAGTATTTT. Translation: CASSQGAGGPDTQYF.

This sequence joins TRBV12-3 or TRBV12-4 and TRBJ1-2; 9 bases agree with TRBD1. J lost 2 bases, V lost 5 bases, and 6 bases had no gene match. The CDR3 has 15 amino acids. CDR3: CASSPSGTGNYGYTF. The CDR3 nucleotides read TGTGCCAGCAGTCCATCCGGGACAGGGAACTATGGCTACACCTTC.

The DNA for the CDR3 is TGCAGCGTTGTCACCGGGACAGGGGGGTCTGAGCAGTTCTTC. Translated: CSVVTGTGGSEQFF. The chain carries TRBV29-1 and TRBJ2-1; 11 nucleotides match TRBD1. V was pared by 4 bases and J by 9 bases, with 8 bases of the junction left unmatched. The germline V gene has CDR1 SQVTM and CDR2 ANQGSEA. There are 14 residues in the CDR3.

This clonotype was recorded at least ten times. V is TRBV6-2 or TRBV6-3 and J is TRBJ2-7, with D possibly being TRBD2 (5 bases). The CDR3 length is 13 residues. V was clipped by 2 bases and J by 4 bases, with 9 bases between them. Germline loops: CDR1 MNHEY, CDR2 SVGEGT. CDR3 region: CASSYGRGYEQYF. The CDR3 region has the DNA TGTGCCAGCAGTTACGGGAGAGGGTACGAGCAGTACTTC.

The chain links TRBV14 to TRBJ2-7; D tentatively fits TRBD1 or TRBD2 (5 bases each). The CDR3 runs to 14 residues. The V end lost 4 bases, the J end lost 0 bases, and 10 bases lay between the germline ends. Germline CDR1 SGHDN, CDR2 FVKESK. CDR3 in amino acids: CASSPGPNSYEQYF. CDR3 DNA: TGTGCCAGCAGCCCGGGACCGAACTCCTACGAGCAGTACTTC.

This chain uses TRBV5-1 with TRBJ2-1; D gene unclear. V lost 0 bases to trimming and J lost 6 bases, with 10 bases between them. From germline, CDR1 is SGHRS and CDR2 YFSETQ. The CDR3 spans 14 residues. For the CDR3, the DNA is TGCGCCAGCAGCTTGGGCCCCGTGGGCAATGAGCAGTTCTTC. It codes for CASSLGPVGNEQFF.

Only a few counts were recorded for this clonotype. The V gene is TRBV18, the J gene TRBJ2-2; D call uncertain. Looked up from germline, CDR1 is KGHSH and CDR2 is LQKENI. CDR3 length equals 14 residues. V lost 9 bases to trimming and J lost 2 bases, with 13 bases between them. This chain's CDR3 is CASTEILNTGELFF. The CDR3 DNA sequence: TGTGCCAGTACAGAGATACTTAACACCGGGGAGCTGTTTTTT. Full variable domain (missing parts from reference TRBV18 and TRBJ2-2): NAGVMQNPRHLVRRRGQEARLRCSPMKGHSHVYWYRQLPEEGLKFMVYLQKENIIDESGMPKERFSAEFPKEGPSILRIQQVVRGDSAAYFCASTEILNTGELFFGEGSRLTVL.

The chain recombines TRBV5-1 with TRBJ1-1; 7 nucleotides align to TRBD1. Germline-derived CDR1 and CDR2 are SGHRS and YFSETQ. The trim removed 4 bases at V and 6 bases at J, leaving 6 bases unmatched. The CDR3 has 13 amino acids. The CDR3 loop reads CASSPWTGSEAFF. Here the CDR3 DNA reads TGCGCCAGCAGCCCCTGGACAGGTTCTGAAGCTTTCTTT. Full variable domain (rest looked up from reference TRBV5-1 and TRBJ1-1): KAGVTQTPRYLIKTRGQQVTLSCSPISGHRSVSWYQQTPGQGLQFLFEYFSETQRNKGNFPGRFSGRQFSNSRSEMNVSTLELGDSALYLCASSPWTGSEAFFGQGTRLTVV.

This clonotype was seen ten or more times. The CDR3 sequence: CASRTSDNEQFF. The CDR3 DNA reads TGTGCCAGCAGGACTAGCGACAATGAGCAGTTCTTC. The chain couples TRBV11-2 to TRBJ2-1, with 8 bases aligning to TRBD2. The germline V gene has CDR1 SGHAT and CDR2 FQNNGV. V lost 6 bases, J lost 5 bases, and 0 bases stayed unmatched. The CDR3 has 12 residues.